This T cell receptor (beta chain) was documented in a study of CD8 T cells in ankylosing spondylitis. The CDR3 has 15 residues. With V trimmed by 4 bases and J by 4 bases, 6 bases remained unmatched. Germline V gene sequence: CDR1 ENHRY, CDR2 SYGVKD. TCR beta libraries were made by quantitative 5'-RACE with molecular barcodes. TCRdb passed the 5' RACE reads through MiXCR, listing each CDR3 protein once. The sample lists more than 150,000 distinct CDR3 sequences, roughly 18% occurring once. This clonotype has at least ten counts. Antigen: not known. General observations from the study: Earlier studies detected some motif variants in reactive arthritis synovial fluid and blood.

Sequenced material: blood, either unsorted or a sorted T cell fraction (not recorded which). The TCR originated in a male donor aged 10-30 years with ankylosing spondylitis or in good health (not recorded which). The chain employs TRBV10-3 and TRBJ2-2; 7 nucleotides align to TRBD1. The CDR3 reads CAISGNRGLTGELFF. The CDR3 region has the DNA TGTGCCATCAGTGGGAACAGGGGTCTCACCGGGGAGCTGTTTTTT.